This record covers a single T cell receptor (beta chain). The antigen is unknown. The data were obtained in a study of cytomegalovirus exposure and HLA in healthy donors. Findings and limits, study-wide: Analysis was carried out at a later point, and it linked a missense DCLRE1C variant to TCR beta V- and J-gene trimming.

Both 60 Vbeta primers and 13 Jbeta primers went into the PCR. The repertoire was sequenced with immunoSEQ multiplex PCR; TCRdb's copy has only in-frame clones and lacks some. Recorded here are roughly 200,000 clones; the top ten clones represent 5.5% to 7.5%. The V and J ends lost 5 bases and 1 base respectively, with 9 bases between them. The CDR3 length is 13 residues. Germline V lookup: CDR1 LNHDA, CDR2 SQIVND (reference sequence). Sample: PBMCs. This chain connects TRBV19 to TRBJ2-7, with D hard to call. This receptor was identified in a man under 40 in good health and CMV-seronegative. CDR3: CASSVAVSYEQYF. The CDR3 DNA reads TGTGCCAGTAGTGTTGCGGTTTCCTACGAGCAGTACTTC.